The 22 T cell receptor beta chains listed next were all sequenced from one sample in a study of blood T cell repertoires in COVID-19. Repertoires were generated with immunoSEQ multiplex PCR, while TCRdb's copy carries only in-frame clones and drops some. This table has over 60,000 clones, around 86% appearing once. Sequencing used peripheral blood. Receptors were obtained from a man in his 70s with acute or convalescent COVID-19.

V is TRBV6-5 and J is TRBJ1-1; the D gene is possibly TRBD1 (5 bases). Trimming left V 10 bases short and J 4 bases short, with 16 bases between. Germline CDR1 MNHEY, CDR2 SVGAGI. The CDR3 is 13 amino acids. CDR3 protein: CAISGGEGTEAFF. The CDR3 DNA reads as TGTGCCATTTCGGGGGGGGAGGGCACTGAAGCTTTCTTT.

The rearrangement links TRBV18 to TRBJ2-2; possible D gene TRBD1, 8 bases. V was cut by 3 bases and J by 1 base, with 21 bases left in between. CDR1 and CDR2 from the germline V gene are KGHSH and LQKENI. The CDR3 consists of 19 residues. The CDR3, as DNA: TGTGCCAGCTCACCCTTCCGTACAGGGGGGGAACGGAACACCGGGGAGCTGTTTTTT. Encoded protein: CASSPFRTGGERNTGELFF.

This clone was found once. The chain's CDR3 is CASSSGLYQGEKLFF. In DNA form, the CDR3 reads TGTGCCAGTAGTTCCGGGCTCTATCAGGGAGAAAAACTGTTTTTT. V is TRBV19 and J is TRBJ1-4; a possible D gene is TRBD1 (5 bases). The V gene's germline CDR1 is LNHDA and CDR2 SQIVND (reference sequence). Trimming shortened V by 5 bases and J by 8 bases, and 18 bases separated the two germline ends. This CDR3 comprises 15 residues.

The CDR3 sequence: CAVQRGAYEQYF. DNA for the CDR3: TGTGCCGTGCAGCGGGGGGCCTACGAGCAGTACTTC. The V gene is TRBV28, the J gene TRBJ2-7; 9 bases map to TRBD2. CDR1 MDHEN and CDR2 SYDVKM come from the germline V gene. The CDR3 totals 12 residues. The ends lost 11 bases at V and 2 bases at J; junction bases unmatched: 4. Drawing the rest from reference TRBV28 and TRBJ2-7, the complete variable domain is DVKVTQSSRYLVKRTGEKVFLECVQDMDHENMFWYRQDPGLGLRLIYFSYDVKMKEKGDIPEGYSVSREKKERFSLILESASTNQTSMYLCAVQRGAYEQYFGPGTRLTVT.

The chain is built from TRBV2 and TRBJ1-4; tentatively, D is TRBD1 (6 bases). Germline assignment: CDR1 SNHLY and CDR2 FYNNEI. The germline V and J ends were trimmed by 6 bases and 3 bases, with 17 bases remaining between them. The CDR3 is 16 amino acids. CDR3 bases: TGTGCCAGCAGGGACCGGGGGGGGCTTGCTAATGAAAAACTGTTTTTT. Translating gives CASRDRGGLANEKLFF.

This chain links TRBV6-5 with TRBJ1-6, with TRBD1 matching 7 bases. Looked up from germline, CDR1 is MNHEY and CDR2 is SVGAGI. Trimming took 7 bases from V and 4 from J; bases not matched to a gene: 1. This CDR3 region has 13 residues. CDR3 protein: CASKGQYNSPLHF. CDR3 DNA: TGTGCCAGCAAGGGACAGTATAATTCACCCCTCCACTTT.

This clone was observed a few times. J is TRBJ2-1 and V is TRBV4-1; D gene uncertain. Germline lookup yields CDR1 MGHRA and CDR2 YSYEKL. The CDR3 contains 16 residues. V gave up 4 bases and J gave up 0 bases, with 13 bases separating them. The CDR3 nucleotides read TGCGCCAGCAGCCCTCCCGATTCGAGCTCCTACAATGAGCAGTTCTTC. Amino acid sequence: CASSPPDSSSYNEQFF.

The genes are TRBV5-1 and TRBJ1-4; D may be TRBD1 (6 bases). Germline CDR1 is SGHRS and CDR2 is YFSETQ. The CDR3 spans 15 residues. The V end was cut by 4 bases, the J end by 7 bases, with 17 bases between. The CDR3 DNA reads TGCGCCAGCAGCGCCGCGGGGGGCCGCGGTGAAAAACTGTTTTTT. As protein: CASSAAGGRGEKLFF. The full variable domain, its missing parts supplied by reference TRBV5-1 and TRBJ1-4, is KAGVTQTPRYLIKTRGQQVTLSCSPISGHRSVSWYQQTPGQGLQFLFEYFSETQRNKGNFPGRFSGRQFSNSRSEMNVSTLELGDSALYLCASSAAGGRGEKLFFGSGTQLSVL.

The chain has TRBV9 and TRBJ1-5; D is uncertain. Trimming removed 0 bases at V and 0 bases at J, with 13 bases between. The CDR3 is made up of 17 amino acids. Germline values: CDR1 SGDLS, CDR2 YYNGEE. CDR3 bases: TGTGCCAGCAGCGTAGAATCCGGTGACTATAGCAATCAGCCCCAGCATTTT. Translated: CASSVESGDYSNQPQHF.

This sequence joins TRBV5-1 and TRBJ1-3; D is perhaps TRBD1 (5 bases). Germline V CDR1 and CDR2: SGHRS, YFSETQ. The CDR3 extends over 16 amino acids. V dropped 4 bases and J dropped 2 bases, with 16 bases sitting between them. The CDR3 here is CASSIGVGEAGNTIYF. CDR3 DNA: TGCGCCAGCAGCATTGGAGTAGGGGAGGCTGGAAACACCATATATTTT.

V is TRBV6-1 and J is TRBJ1-1, with TRBD1 matching over 9 bases. Germline-derived CDR1 and CDR2 are MNHNS and SASEGT. The CDR3 length is 13 residues. The J segment lost 11 bases and the V segment lost 2 bases, leaving 6 bases of the junction unmatched. CDR3 bases: TGTGCCAGCAGTGAAAGGGTGACAGGGGGGGCTTTCTTT. Translated, it gives CASSERVTGGAFF.

The J gene is TRBJ2-1, the V gene TRBV6-4; D may be TRBD2 (7 bases). CDR1 and CDR2 from the germline V gene are MRHNA and SNTAGT. The CDR3 is made up of 16 amino acids. Trimming pared 5 bases from V and 0 bases from J, leaving 14 bases between. CDR3 nucleotides: TGTGCCAGCAGTCTCGAGGGGGGGAGCTCCTACAATGAGCAGTTCTTC. Translating it yields CASSLEGGSSYNEQFF.

The rearrangement joins TRBV27 to TRBJ1-5, with 11 bases fitting TRBD1. V dropped 5 bases and J dropped 5; count of bases not matched to a gene: 2. Germline CDR1 is MNHEY and CDR2 is SMNVEV (reference sequence). The CDR3 covers 14 residues. The CDR3 here is CASSGQGAYQPQHF. The CDR3 DNA sequence: TGTGCCAGCAGTGGACAGGGGGCCTATCAGCCCCAGCATTTT.

The genes are TRBV29-1 and TRBJ2-3; D call uncertain. V was trimmed by 0 bases and J by 7 bases, leaving 8 bases between them. CDR3 size: 12 residues. The germline CDR1 and CDR2 sequences are SQVTM and ANQGSEA. The CDR3 DNA reads as TGCAGCGTTGAAGATTTGCCTAATACGCAGTATTTT. This encodes CSVEDLPNTQYF.

This chain uses TRBV14 with TRBJ2-7; TRBD2 might be the D (7 bases). The CDR3 length is 15 residues. Germline values: CDR1 SGHDN, CDR2 FVKESK. Trimming cost V 2 bases and J 3 bases, with 14 bases left between them. The CDR3 protein is CASSQRSGTNYEQYF. As DNA, the CDR3 is TGTGCCAGCAGCCAAAGAAGCGGGACAAACTACGAGCAGTACTTC. The whole variable domain, filled in from reference TRBV14 and TRBJ2-7, reads EAGVTQFPSHSVIEKGQTVTLRCDPISGHDNLYWYRRVMGKEIKFLLHFVKESKQDESGMPNNRFLAERTGGTYSTLKVQPAELEDSGVYFCASSQRSGTNYEQYFGPGTRLTVT.

This clone was found once. This rearrangement joins TRBV2 to TRBJ1-5; unclear D gene. The ends were cut back, 2 bases at V and 0 bases at J, with 11 bases in the middle. Germline V gene sequence: CDR1 SNHLY, CDR2 FYNNEI. CDR3 length: 16 amino acids. CDR3 sequence reads: CASSEPGSYSNQPQHF. The CDR3 DNA sequence: TGTGCCAGCAGTGAACCAGGATCCTATAGCAATCAGCCCCAGCATTTT.

The chain joins TRBV19 to TRBJ2-1; 7 nucleotides match TRBD2. V lost 1 base to trimming and J lost 7 bases; unmatched junction nucleotides: 7. The CDR3 has 15 amino acids. The germline CDR1 and CDR2 sequences are LNHDA and SQIVND (reference sequence). This chain's CDR3 is CASSIVAGELNEQFF. CDR3 DNA sequence: TGTGCCAGTAGTATAGTCGCGGGAGAGCTTAATGAGCAGTTCTTC.

This chain uses TRBV5-1 with TRBJ2-3; a possible D gene is TRBD2 (6 bases). With 1 base removed from V and 2 bases from J, the gap between germline ends came to 11 bases. The CDR3 is 15 residues long. CDR1 SGHRS and CDR2 YFSETQ come from the germline V gene. CDR3 sequence reads: CASSLLAADTDTQYF. The CDR3 nucleotides read TGCGCCAGCAGCTTGTTAGCGGCTGACACAGATACGCAGTATTTT.

This clone occurred once. The chain is built from TRBV4-1 and TRBJ2-7; 8 bases map to TRBD2. Germline V CDR1 and CDR2: MGHRA, YSYEKL. With V trimmed by 4 bases and J by 2 bases, 10 bases remained unmatched. This CDR3 region has 16 residues. The CDR3 sequence is CASSPQVKAGAYEQYF. CDR3 bases: TGCGCCAGCAGCCCCCAAGTGAAAGCGGGGGCCTACGAGCAGTACTTC.

The chain employs TRBV6-5 and TRBJ2-2; D remains ambiguous. The V and J ends lost 6 bases and 3 bases respectively, with 11 bases between them. The germline CDR1 and CDR2 sequences are MNHEY and SVGAGI. This CDR3 is built from 14 residues. The CDR3 spells CASRTVGHTGELFF. CDR3 DNA sequence: TGTGCCAGCAGGACGGTGGGCCACACCGGGGAGCTGTTTTTT.

The chain carries TRBV29-1 and TRBJ1-2, with unresolved D. Germline values: CDR1 SQVTM, CDR2 ANQGSEA. V was shortened by 3 bases and J by 8 bases, with 13 bases between the two germline ends. The CDR3 totals 12 residues. The CDR3 DNA follows: TGCAGCGTTGAGTTCCAAATGGGCGGCTACACCTTC. Protein sequence: CSVEFQMGGYTF. The entire variable domain, with the rest obtained from reference TRBV29-1 and TRBJ1-2, is as follows: SAVISQKPSRDICQRGTSLTIQCQVDSQVTMMFWYRQQPGQSLTLIATANQGSEATYESGFVIDKFPISRPNLTFSTLTVSNMSPEDSSIYLCSVEFQMGGYTFGSGTRLTVV.

This clone was seen just once. This chain uses TRBV5-4 with TRBJ1-2; 11 nucleotides align to TRBD1. V was clipped by 4 bases and J by 1 base; unmatched bases: 6. There are 16 residues in the CDR3. CDR1 is SGHNT, CDR2 YYREEE, per germline (reference sequence). The CDR3 protein is CASSPGTGGYNYGYTF. The CDR3 coding sequence is TGTGCCAGCAGCCCGGGGACAGGGGGATATAACTATGGCTACACCTTC.